Below are 9 T cell receptor beta chains sequenced from a single sample in a study of identifying expanded T cells in peripheral blood (dated by TCRdb to about 2019). Library creation used the immunoSEQ multiplex PCR assay. In its TCRdb copy, this immuneACCESS table keeps in-frame sequences only and misses some clones. Where compared with another copy, unresolved V genes explain less than half of these, and the others have no known cause. The sample includes approximately 91,000 clones, with about 87% observed a single time. The top ten hold 4% of the sample. Sequenced: blood. The receptor set was obtained from a person between 18 and 75 years old in good health.

This chain joins TRBV6-4 and TRBJ2-7; D perhaps matches TRBD2 (5 bases). The CDR3 covers 12 residues. Deletions cut 4 bases from V and 3 bases from J, with 7 bases between. Germline-derived CDR1 and CDR2 are MRHNA and SNTAGT. The CDR3 spells CASSAGFYEQYF. The CDR3 nucleotides are TGTGCCAGCAGTGCGGGGTTCTACGAGCAGTACTTC.

The chain has TRBV7-2 and TRBJ1-3; 9 nucleotides match TRBD1. The germline CDR1 and CDR2 sequences are SGHTA and FQGNSA. This CDR3 is 16 amino acids long. Trimming at V came to 2 bases and at J to 4 bases, leaving 6 bases not matched to a gene. The CDR3 here is CASSLPGQGSGNTIYF. The CDR3 nucleotides are TGTGCCAGCAGCTTACCGGGACAGGGCTCGGGAAACACCATATATTTT.

The chain is built from TRBV10-1 and TRBJ2-1; TRBD2 agrees at 9 bases. The CDR3 extends over 18 amino acids. The V and J ends lost 3 bases and 8 bases, in that order; junction bases with no gene match: 17. Germline V gene lookup returns CDR1 WNHNN and CDR2 SYGVQD (reference sequence). The CDR3 here is CASSDQFPFSGRGDEQFF. CDR3 sequence (DNA): TGCGCCAGCAGTGACCAATTCCCCTTTAGCGGGAGAGGCGATGAGCAGTTCTTC.

This clone turned up a few times. The V and J genes are TRBV4-1 and TRBJ1-1, with D hard to call. The CDR3 is 15 residues long. Germline-derived CDR1 and CDR2 are MGHRA and YSYEKL. Trimming shortened V by 0 bases and J by 3 bases, and 11 bases separated the two germline ends. The CDR3 nucleotides are TGCGCCAGCAGCCAAGATGGGTCTAGCGACACTGAAGCTTTCTTT. Translating gives CASSQDGSSDTEAFF.

V usage is TRBV28 and J usage is TRBJ2-5; D unclear. The V gene lost 5 bases and the J gene lost 4 bases, with 11 bases spanning the gap. Germline-derived CDR1 and CDR2 are MDHEN and SYDVKM. This CDR3 region has 13 residues. CDR3 in amino acids: CASSPGVPETQYF. Here the CDR3 DNA reads TGTGCCAGCAGTCCAGGAGTTCCAGAGACCCAGTACTTC.

This chain uses TRBV7-6 with TRBJ2-7, with no clear D. V was pared by 5 bases and J by 3 bases, with 17 bases between. Germline CDR1 reads SGHVS; CDR2 reads FNYEAQ. This CDR3 region has 15 residues. The CDR3 is CASSTGPSGFYEQYF. CDR3 bases: TGTGCCAGCAGCACGGGTCCATCCGGCTTCTACGAGCAGTACTTC. The variable domain in full, with the rest retrieved from reference TRBV7-6 and TRBJ2-7, is GAGVSQSPRYKVTKRGQDVALRCDPISGHVSLYWYRQALGQGPEFLTYFNYEAQQDKSGLPNDRFSAERPEGSISTLTIQRTEQRDSAMYRCASSTGPSGFYEQYFGPGTRLTVT.

The chain combines TRBV28 with TRBJ2-7; TRBD2 aligns across 14 bases. CDR1 and CDR2 (germline): MDHEN, SYDVKM. This CDR3 contains 15 residues. V was pared by 5 bases and J by 5 bases, with 5 bases of the junction left unmatched. In DNA, the CDR3 is TGTGCCAGCAGTCCACGGACTAGCGGGAGGAACGAGCAGTACTTC. Translated: CASSPRTSGRNEQYF.

The rearrangement joins TRBV6-1 to TRBJ2-1; 9 bases align to TRBD2. CDR3 length equals 15 residues. Trimming removed 0 bases from V and 8 bases from J; junction bases left unmatched: 5. CDR1 is MNHNS, CDR2 SASEGT, per germline. The CDR3 here is CASSEAGGGAYEQFF. CDR3 nucleotide sequence: TGTGCCAGCAGTGAAGCGGGCGGGGGGGCGTATGAGCAGTTCTTC.

This rearrangement joins TRBV5-4 to TRBJ2-7; D uncertain. The CDR3 extends over 11 amino acids. Between the trimmed V and J ends, which lost 0 bases and 3 bases, there was a span of 1 base. The germline gives CDR1 SGHNT, CDR2 YYREEE (reference sequence). CDR3 residues: CASSLDYEQYF. For the CDR3, the DNA is TGTGCCAGCAGCTTGGACTACGAGCAGTACTTC.